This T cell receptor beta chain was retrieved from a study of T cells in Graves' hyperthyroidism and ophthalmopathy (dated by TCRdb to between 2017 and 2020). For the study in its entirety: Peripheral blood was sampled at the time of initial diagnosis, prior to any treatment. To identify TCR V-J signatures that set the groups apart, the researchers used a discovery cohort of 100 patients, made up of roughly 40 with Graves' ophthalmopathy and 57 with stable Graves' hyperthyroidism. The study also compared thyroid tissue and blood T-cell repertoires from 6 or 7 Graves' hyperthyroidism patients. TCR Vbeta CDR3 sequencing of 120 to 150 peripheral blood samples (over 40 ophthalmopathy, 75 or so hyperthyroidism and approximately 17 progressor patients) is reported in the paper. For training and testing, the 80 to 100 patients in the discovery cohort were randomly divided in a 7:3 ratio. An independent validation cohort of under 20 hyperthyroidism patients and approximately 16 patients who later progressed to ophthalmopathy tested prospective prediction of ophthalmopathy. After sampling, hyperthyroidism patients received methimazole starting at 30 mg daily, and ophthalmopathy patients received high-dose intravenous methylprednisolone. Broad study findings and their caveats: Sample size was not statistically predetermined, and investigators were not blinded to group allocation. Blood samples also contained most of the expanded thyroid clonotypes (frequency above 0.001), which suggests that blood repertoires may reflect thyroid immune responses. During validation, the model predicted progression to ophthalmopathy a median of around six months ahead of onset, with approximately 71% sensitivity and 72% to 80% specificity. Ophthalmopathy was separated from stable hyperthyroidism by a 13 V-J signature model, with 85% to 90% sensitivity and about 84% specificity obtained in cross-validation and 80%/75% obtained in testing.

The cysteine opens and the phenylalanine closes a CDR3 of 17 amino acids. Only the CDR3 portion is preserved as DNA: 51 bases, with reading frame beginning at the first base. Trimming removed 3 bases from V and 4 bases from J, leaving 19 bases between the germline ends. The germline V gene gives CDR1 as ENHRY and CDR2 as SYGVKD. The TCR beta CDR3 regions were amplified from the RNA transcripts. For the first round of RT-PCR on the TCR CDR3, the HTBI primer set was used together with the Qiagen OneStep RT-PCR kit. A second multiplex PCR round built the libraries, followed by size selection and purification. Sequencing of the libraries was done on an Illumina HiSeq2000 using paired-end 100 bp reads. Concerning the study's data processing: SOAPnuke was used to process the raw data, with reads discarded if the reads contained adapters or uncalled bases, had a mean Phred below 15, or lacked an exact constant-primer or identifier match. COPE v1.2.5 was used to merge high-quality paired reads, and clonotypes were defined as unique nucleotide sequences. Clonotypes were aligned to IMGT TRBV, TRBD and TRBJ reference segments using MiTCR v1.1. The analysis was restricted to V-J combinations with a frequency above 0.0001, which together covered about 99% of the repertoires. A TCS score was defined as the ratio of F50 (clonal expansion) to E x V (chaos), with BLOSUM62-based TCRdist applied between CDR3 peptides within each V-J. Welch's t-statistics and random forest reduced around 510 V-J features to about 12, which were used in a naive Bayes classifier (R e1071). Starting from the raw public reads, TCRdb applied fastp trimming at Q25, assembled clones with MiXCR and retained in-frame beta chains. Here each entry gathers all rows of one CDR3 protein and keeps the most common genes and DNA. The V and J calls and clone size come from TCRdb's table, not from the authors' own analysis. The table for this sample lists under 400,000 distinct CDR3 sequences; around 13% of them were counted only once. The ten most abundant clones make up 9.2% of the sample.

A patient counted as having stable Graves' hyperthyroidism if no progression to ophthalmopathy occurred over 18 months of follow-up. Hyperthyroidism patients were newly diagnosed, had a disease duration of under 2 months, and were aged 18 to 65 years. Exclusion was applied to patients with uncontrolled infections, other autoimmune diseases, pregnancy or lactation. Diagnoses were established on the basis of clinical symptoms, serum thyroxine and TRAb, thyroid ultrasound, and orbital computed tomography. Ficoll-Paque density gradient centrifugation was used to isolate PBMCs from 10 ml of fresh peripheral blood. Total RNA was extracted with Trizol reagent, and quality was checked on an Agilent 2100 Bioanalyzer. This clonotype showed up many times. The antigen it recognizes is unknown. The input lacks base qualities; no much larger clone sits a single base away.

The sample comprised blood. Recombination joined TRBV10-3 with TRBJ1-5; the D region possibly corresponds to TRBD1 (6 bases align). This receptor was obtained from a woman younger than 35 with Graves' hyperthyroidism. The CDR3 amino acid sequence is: CAISDLQGPGGNQPQHF. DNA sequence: TGTGCCATCAGTGATTTACAGGGCCCCGGAGGTAATCAGCCCCAGCATTTT.